This T cell receptor (beta chain) originates from a study of T cell changes during pregnancy in multiple sclerosis. This clone is classed as medium-sized. Repertoires were generated with immunoSEQ multiplex PCR, while TCRdb's copy carries only in-frame clones and drops some. The profile shows tens of thousands of clones, roughly 90% of them singletons. The CDR3 loop spans 15 amino acids. After removal of 1 base from V and 7 bases from J, the junction contained 9 bases not matched to a gene. CDR1 and CDR2 from the germline V gene are LNHDA and SQIVND (reference sequence). J is TRBJ1-2 and V is TRBV19; 7 bases fit TRBD1. This clonotype was sampled from a female donor in good health, enrolled as a control in a pregnancy study. This sample comprised CD4+ T cells from peripheral blood mononuclear cells, obtained in the first trimester of pregnancy. CDR3 in DNA: TGTGCCAGTAGTATAGCCCCAGGGGGGATCGGTGGCTACACCTTC. Residues: CASSIAPGGIGGYTF.